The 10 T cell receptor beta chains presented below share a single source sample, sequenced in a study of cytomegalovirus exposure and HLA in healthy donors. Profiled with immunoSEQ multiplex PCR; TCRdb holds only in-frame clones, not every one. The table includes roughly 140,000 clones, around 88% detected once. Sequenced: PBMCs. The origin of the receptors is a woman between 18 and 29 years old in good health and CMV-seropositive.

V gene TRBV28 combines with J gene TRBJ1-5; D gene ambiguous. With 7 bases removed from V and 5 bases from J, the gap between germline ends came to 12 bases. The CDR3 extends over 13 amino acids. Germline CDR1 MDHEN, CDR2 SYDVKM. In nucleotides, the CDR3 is TGTGCCAGCACAGTTGGCGGTCATCAGCCCCAGCATTTT. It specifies CASTVGGHQPQHF.

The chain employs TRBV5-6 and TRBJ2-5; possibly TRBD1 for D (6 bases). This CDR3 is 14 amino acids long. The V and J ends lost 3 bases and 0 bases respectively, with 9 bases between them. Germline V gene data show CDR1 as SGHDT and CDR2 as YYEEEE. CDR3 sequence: CASSWGLHQETQYF. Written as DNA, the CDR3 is TGTGCCAGCAGCTGGGGGCTACACCAAGAGACCCAGTACTTC.

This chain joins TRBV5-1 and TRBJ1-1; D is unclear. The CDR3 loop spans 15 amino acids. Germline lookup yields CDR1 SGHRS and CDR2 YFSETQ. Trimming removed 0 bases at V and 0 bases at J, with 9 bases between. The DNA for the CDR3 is TGCGCCAGCAGCTTGGCCGCAGGTGTGAACACTGAAGCTTTCTTT. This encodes CASSLAAGVNTEAFF. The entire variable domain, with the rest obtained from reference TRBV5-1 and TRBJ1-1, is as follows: KAGVTQTPRYLIKTRGQQVTLSCSPISGHRSVSWYQQTPGQGLQFLFEYFSETQRNKGNFPGRFSGRQFSNSRSEMNVSTLELGDSALYLCASSLAAGVNTEAFFGQGTRLTVV.

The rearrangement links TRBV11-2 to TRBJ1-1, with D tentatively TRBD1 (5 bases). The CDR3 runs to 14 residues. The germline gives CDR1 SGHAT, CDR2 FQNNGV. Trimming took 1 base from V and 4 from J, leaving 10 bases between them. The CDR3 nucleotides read TGTGCCAGCAGCTTAGGTGGCAGGGCCACTGAAGCTTTCTTT. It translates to CASSLGGRATEAFF.

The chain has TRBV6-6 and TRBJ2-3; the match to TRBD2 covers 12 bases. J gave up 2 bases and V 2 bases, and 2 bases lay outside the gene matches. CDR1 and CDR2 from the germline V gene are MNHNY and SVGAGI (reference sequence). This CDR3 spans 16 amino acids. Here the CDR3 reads CASSYGLAGTTDTQYF. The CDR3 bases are TGTGCCAGCAGTTACGGACTAGCGGGGACCACAGATACGCAGTATTTT.

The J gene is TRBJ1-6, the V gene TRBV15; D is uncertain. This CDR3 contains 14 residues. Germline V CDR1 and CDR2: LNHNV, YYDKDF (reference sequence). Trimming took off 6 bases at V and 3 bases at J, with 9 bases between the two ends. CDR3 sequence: CATRGGGYNSPLHF. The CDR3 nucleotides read TGTGCCACCAGGGGCGGAGGCTATAATTCACCCCTCCACTTT.

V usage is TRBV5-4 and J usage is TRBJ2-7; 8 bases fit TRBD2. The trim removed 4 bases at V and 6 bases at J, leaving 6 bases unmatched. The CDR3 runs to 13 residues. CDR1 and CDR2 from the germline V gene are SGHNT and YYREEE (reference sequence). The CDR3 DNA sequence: TGTGCCAGCAGCCTGGGACTAGTCGCCGAGCAGTACTTC. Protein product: CASSLGLVAEQYF.

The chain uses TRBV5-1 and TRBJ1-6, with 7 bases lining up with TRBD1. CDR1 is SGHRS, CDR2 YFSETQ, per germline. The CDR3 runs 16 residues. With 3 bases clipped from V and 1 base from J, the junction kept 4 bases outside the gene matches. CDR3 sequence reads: CASSSSGGSYNSPLHF. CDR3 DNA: TGCGCCAGCAGCTCGTCAGGGGGATCCTATAATTCACCCCTCCACTTT.

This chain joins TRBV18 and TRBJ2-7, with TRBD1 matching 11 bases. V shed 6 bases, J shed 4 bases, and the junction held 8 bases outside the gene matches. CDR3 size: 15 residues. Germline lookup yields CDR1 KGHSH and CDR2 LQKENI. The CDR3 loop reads CASSAGTGGSYEQYF. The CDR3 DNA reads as TGTGCCAGCTCGGCAGGGACAGGGGGTAGTTACGAGCAGTACTTC.

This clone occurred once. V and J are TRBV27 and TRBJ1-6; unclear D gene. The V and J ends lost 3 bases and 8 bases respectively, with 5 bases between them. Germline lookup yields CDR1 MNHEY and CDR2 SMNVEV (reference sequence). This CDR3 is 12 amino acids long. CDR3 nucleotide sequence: TGTGCCAGCAGTTTGCAGGATTCACCCCTCCACTTT. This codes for CASSLQDSPLHF.